This record covers a single T cell receptor beta chain. This specimen belongs to a study of control samples from healthy donors and cancer patients. Method: immunoSEQ multiplex PCR; TCRdb's copy keeps in-frame clones and lacks some. In the table there are 63,000 or so clones, roughly nine tenths of which are singletons. V gave up 5 bases and J gave up 6 bases, with 10 bases separating them. The CDR3 contains 11 residues. The V gene's germline CDR1 is DFQATT and CDR2 SNEGSKA (reference sequence). What was sequenced was PBMCs. The receptor was isolated from a man aged 55 to 70 with colorectal cancer. The chain employs TRBV20-1 and TRBJ1-1; the D gene is possibly TRBD1 (6 bases). For the CDR3, the DNA is TGCAGTGCTCCACGGACAGCTGAAGCTTTCTTT. It specifies CSAPRTAEAFF.